This T cell receptor (beta chain) was identified in a study of cytotoxic CD8 clonotypes in ibrutinib-treated CLL. Study-level points and caveats: Sampling schedules were unmatched across sustained-remission and progressing patients.

Sequencing used immunoSEQ multiplex PCR; TCRdb keeps in-frame clones, though not all of them. Of about 44,000 clones in the sample, roughly two thirds were seen once. Germline V CDR1 and CDR2: MNHNS, SASEGT. CDR3 length equals 12 residues. V trimming: 6 bases; J trimming: 5 bases; junction bases outside the gene matches: 4. For this clone: Antigen specificity is unknown.

The chain carries TRBV6-1 and TRBJ2-7; 7 nucleotides agree with TRBD1. Sequences were derived from PBMCs, sampled after 12 months of ibrutinib treatment. The receptor was isolated from a human donor with chronic lymphocytic leukemia. This CDR3 is CASRGDSNEQYF. The CDR3 region has the DNA TGTGCCAGCAGGGGGGACAGCAACGAGCAGTACTTC.